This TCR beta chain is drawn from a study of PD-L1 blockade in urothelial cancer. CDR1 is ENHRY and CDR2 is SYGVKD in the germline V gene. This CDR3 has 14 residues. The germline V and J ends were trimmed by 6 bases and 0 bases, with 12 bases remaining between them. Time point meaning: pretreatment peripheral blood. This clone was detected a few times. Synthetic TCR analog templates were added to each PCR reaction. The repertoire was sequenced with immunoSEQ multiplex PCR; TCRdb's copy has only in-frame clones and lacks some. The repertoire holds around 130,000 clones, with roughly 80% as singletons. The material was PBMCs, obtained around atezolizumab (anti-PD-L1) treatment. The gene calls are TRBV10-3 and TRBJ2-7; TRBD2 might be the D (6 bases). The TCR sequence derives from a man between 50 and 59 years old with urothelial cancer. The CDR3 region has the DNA TGTGCCATCAGGAGGGACTTATACTCCTACGAGCAGTACTTC. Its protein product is CAIRRDLYSYEQYF.